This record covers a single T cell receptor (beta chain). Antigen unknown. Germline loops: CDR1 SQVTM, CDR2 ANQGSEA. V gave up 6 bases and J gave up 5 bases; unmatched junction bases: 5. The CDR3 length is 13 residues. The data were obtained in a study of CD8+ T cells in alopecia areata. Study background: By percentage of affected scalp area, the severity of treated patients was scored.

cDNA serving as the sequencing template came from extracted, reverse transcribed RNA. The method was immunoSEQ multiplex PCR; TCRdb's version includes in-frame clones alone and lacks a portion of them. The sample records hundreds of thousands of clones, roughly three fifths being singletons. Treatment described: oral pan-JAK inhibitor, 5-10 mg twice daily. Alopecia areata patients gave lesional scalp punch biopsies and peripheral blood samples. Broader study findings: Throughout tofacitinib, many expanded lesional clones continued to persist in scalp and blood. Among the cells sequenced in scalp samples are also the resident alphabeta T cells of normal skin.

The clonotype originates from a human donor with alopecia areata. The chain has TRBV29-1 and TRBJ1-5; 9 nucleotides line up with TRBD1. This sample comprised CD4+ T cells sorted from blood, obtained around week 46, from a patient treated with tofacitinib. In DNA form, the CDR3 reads TGCAGCGTCGGGACAGGGATCCATCAGCCCCAGCATTTT. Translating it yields CSVGTGIHQPQHF.